The 21 T cell receptor beta chains presented below share a single source sample, sequenced in a study of patients and donors after allogeneic stem cell transplantation. TCRdb used MiXCR to reprocess the RT-PCR reads, holding one entry per CDR3 protein. The profile shows about 960,000 distinct CDR3 sequences, around 17% of them singletons. The source material was blood, either unsorted or a sorted T cell fraction (not recorded which). The origin of the receptors is a human donor who was either an allogeneic HSCT recipient or a stem cell or donor lymphocyte infusion donor (not recorded which). It is not recorded whose cells these are; they may come from a transplant donor.

The chain joins TRBV12-3 or TRBV12-4 to TRBJ1-5, with D possibly TRBD1 on 6 matching bases. The CDR3 is made up of 15 amino acids. Trimming pared 3 bases from V and 10 bases from J, leaving 19 bases between. CDR3 loop: CASSLGGRSLGPQHF. CDR3 bases: TGTGCCAGCAGTTTGGGGGGGCGCAGCCTTGGACCCCAGCATTTT.

The chain couples TRBV20-1 to TRBJ2-1; 14 bases match TRBD2. The V segment lost 6 bases and the J segment 8 bases; nucleotides outside the gene matches: 9. The CDR3 covers 15 residues. Germline V lookup: CDR1 DFQATT, CDR2 SNEGSKA (reference sequence). CDR3 loop: CSAIRLAGGFDEQFF. As DNA, the CDR3 is TGCAGTGCCATCAGACTAGCGGGAGGGTTTGATGAGCAGTTCTTC.

This chain uses TRBV20-1 with TRBJ1-2; 12 nucleotides match TRBD1. CDR1 DFQATT and CDR2 SNEGSKA come from the germline V gene (reference sequence). The length of the CDR3 is 14 residues. The V segment lost 5 bases and the J segment 7 bases; nucleotides outside the gene matches: 8. CDR3 bases: TGCAGTGCTGCCTCCGGGACAGGGGGCCTTGGCTACACCTTC. Protein sequence: CSAASGTGGLGYTF.

The V call is TRBV7-6, the J call TRBJ1-1, with no clear D. V was cut by 1 base and J by 1 base, with 7 bases left in between. This CDR3 spans 14 amino acids. Germline V gives CDR1 SGHVS, CDR2 FNYEAQ. CDR3 loop: CASSLGMSNTEAFF. The CDR3 nucleotides read TGTGCCAGCAGCTTAGGTATGTCGAACACTGAAGCTTTCTTT. Filled out from reference TRBV7-6 and TRBJ1-1, the complete variable domain reads GAGVSQSPRYKVTKRGQDVALRCDPISGHVSLYWYRQALGQGPEFLTYFNYEAQQDKSGLPNDRFSAERPEGSISTLTIQRTEQRDSAMYRCASSLGMSNTEAFFGQGTRLTVV.

Many counts were recorded for this clonotype. This chain joins TRBV12-3 or TRBV12-4 and TRBJ2-3; no clear D. Trimming left V 5 bases short and J 0 bases short, with 15 bases between. The CDR3 runs 16 residues. This chain's CDR3 is CASSPPVVISTDTQYF. The CDR3 DNA follows: TGTGCCAGCAGTCCGCCCGTGGTGATTAGCACAGATACGCAGTATTTT.

The sample holds a few counts of this clonotype. V is TRBV20-1 and J is TRBJ2-7; 8 nucleotides align to TRBD1. The CDR3 has 14 residues. Germline CDR1 and CDR2: DFQATT and SNEGSKA (reference sequence). V lost 1 base, J lost 6 bases, and 8 bases stayed unmatched. Here the CDR3 reads CSARGQGRSSEQYF. DNA of the CDR3: TGCAGTGCTAGAGGACAGGGGCGTTCCAGCGAGCAGTACTTC.

This clonotype was found a few times. V gene TRBV10-3 combines with J gene TRBJ1-6; 8 positions match TRBD1. J lost 8 bases, V lost 4 bases, and 10 bases had no gene match. The germline V gene has CDR1 ENHRY and CDR2 SYGVKD. The CDR3 length is 16 residues. CDR3 sequence reads: CAISGGGDRRYSPLHF. The CDR3 DNA reads TGTGCCATCAGTGGAGGGGGGGACAGGCGATATTCACCCCTCCACTTT.

This clonotype was counted a few times. The chain is built from TRBV7-8 and TRBJ1-1; D call uncertain. Between the trimmed V and J ends, which lost 5 bases and 1 base, there was a span of 14 bases. The germline V gene has CDR1 SGHVS and CDR2 FQNEAQ. The CDR3 loop spans 15 amino acids. The CDR3 loop is CASSERERKNTEAFF. The CDR3 DNA follows: TGTGCCAGCAGCGAGAGGGAGCGAAAGAACACTGAAGCTTTCTTT.

The chain combines TRBV3-1 with TRBJ2-3; D may be TRBD2 (7 bases). V dropped 1 base and J dropped 5 bases, with 13 bases sitting between them. CDR3 length: 15 residues. Germline-derived CDR1 and CDR2 are LGHDT and YNNKEL (reference sequence). The CDR3 DNA sequence: TGTGCCAGCAGCCAAGTAGGGGGGGCGATAGATACGCAGTATTTT. Residues: CASSQVGGAIDTQYF.

The V call is TRBV3-1, the J call TRBJ2-3; TRBD1 agrees at 9 bases. This CDR3 has 16 amino acids. Trimming took 4 bases from V and 7 from J; bases not matched to a gene: 12. Germline V gene sequence: CDR1 LGHDT, CDR2 YNNKEL (reference sequence). The CDR3 sequence is CASSLKGGTGSNTQYF. The CDR3 DNA follows: TGTGCCAGCAGCCTAAAGGGTGGGACAGGGTCAAATACGCAGTATTTT.

In DNA, the CDR3 is TGCAGTGCTCGGGGGGCGGGAGGGGACCCTAGAAACATTCAGTACTTC. Its translation is CSARGAGGDPRNIQYF. The V gene is TRBV20-1, the J gene TRBJ2-4; 9 nucleotides line up with TRBD2. V gave up 5 bases and J gave up 6 bases; unmatched junction bases: 14. The CDR3 is 16 residues long. Germline-derived CDR1 and CDR2 are DFQATT and SNEGSKA (reference sequence).

The DNA of the CDR3 is TGTGCCAGCAGCACCCTACCAGGGGTGGCTGAAGCTTTCTTT. This sequence encodes CASSTLPGVAEAFF. The rearrangement links TRBV9 to TRBJ1-1; D might be TRBD1 (6 bases). The CDR3 totals 14 residues. Germline CDR1 is SGDLS and CDR2 is YYNGEE. The V and J ends lost 4 bases and 6 bases respectively, with 16 bases between them.

This clonotype appeared a few times. The rearrangement links TRBV5-1 to TRBJ2-2; TRBD2 might be the D (6 bases). Trimming took 4 bases from V and 7 from J, leaving 20 bases between them. The CDR3 totals 16 residues. Germline V CDR1 and CDR2: SGHRS, YFSETQ. The CDR3 DNA sequence: TGCGCCAGCAGCCGGTCCTTGACGGGAGTTGGCGGGGAGCTGTTTTTT. Translated: CASSRSLTGVGGELFF.

The CDR3 DNA follows: TGCGCCAGCAGCTTGTTGGGGACTAGTTGGGAGCAGTACTTC. Its translation: CASSLLGTSWEQYF. The J gene is TRBJ2-7, the V gene TRBV5-1; 8 positions agree with TRBD2. The germline gives CDR1 SGHRS, CDR2 YFSETQ. The CDR3 length is 14 residues. Trimming cost V 1 base and J 7 bases; bases outside gene matches: 7.

The chain combines TRBV28 with TRBJ2-3; the match to TRBD1 covers 8 bases. This CDR3 comprises 17 residues. The ends lost 8 bases at V and 0 bases at J; junction bases unmatched: 13. Per germline, CDR1 MDHEN and CDR2 SYDVKM. In DNA form, the CDR3 reads TGTGCCAGCCTTGGGCAGGGGGCCGGATTAAGCACAGATACGCAGTATTTT. It yields the protein CASLGQGAGLSTDTQYF.

This clonotype was seen at least ten times. The J gene is TRBJ1-1, the V gene TRBV12-3 or TRBV12-4, with D possibly being TRBD1 (5 bases). This CDR3 has 12 residues. The V end lost 4 bases, the J end lost 6 bases, and 9 bases lay between the germline ends. CDR3 in DNA: TGTGCCAGCAGTTCGGGAGGGGCTGAAGCTTTCTTT. This sequence encodes CASSSGGAEAFF.

This clonotype was observed a handful of times. The rearrangement links TRBV4-1 to TRBJ2-7; no clear D. This CDR3 is built from 15 residues. V shed 1 base and J shed 0 bases, with 10 bases lying between them. Looked up from germline, CDR1 is MGHRA and CDR2 is YSYEKL. This chain's CDR3 is CASSQAKLPSYEQYF. CDR3 nucleotide sequence: TGCGCCAGCAGCCAAGCAAAGCTTCCCTCCTACGAGCAGTACTTC.

This clonotype was recorded a few times. V usage is TRBV20-1 and J usage is TRBJ1-3; D is unresolved. This CDR3 has 15 amino acids. CDR1 is DFQATT, CDR2 SNEGSKA, per germline (reference sequence). The germline V and J ends were trimmed by 4 bases and 2 bases, with 15 bases remaining between them. CDR3 sequence reads: CSATGPRIAGNTIYF. The DNA for the CDR3 is TGCAGTGCTACGGGCCCCAGGATAGCTGGAAACACCATATATTTT.

V is TRBV29-1 and J is TRBJ2-7; D gene uncertain. The CDR3 runs to 15 residues. The germline V and J ends were trimmed by 4 bases and 0 bases, with 16 bases remaining between them. Germline loops: CDR1 SQVTM, CDR2 ANQGSEA. In DNA, the CDR3 is TGCAGCGTTGTCTCCCCGACCTTCAGCTCCTACGAGCAGTACTTC. This encodes CSVVSPTFSSYEQYF.

The chain carries TRBV6-5 and TRBJ2-4; D assignment may be TRBD1 or TRBD2 (5 bases each). The CDR3 runs to 15 residues. Germline V gene data show CDR1 as MNHEY and CDR2 as SVGAGI. V lost 2 bases and J lost 1, with 9 bases in between. CDR3 sequence (DNA): TGTGCCAGCAGTTACATGGGGACGGCCAAAAACATTCAGTACTTC. Protein sequence: CASSYMGTAKNIQYF.

Only one count was recorded for this clonotype. The chain has TRBV20-1 and TRBJ1-6; D gene uncertain. V was cut by 1 base and J by 0 bases, with 7 bases left in between. Germline V gives CDR1 DFQATT, CDR2 SNEGSKA (reference sequence). This CDR3 comprises 15 residues. The CDR3 DNA sequence: TGCAGTGCTAGAGCCGGTTTCTCCTATAATTCACCCCTCCACTTT. Amino acids: CSARAGFSYNSPLHF.